What follows are 28 T cell receptor beta chains derived from one specimen sequenced in a study of CD8 T cells in ankylosing spondylitis. Findings of the study overall: A TCR beta motif of 7 to 9 highly homologous variants seemed to mark ankylosing spondylitis blood.

Their specific antigens are unknown. TCRdb ran MiXCR on the 5' RACE reads and lists one entry per CDR3 protein. Here the sample spans 450,000 to 550,000 distinct CDR3 sequences, less than 6% being singletons. The sequenced material came from blood, either unsorted or a sorted T cell fraction (not recorded which). Receptors were obtained from a male donor with ankylosing spondylitis.

Ten or more counts support this clonotype. V gene TRBV9 combines with J gene TRBJ2-7; D gene unclear. The V end was cut by 0 bases, the J end by 0 bases, with 13 bases between. The CDR3 loop spans 16 amino acids. Germline lookup yields CDR1 SGDLS and CDR2 YYNGEE. The DNA of the CDR3 is TGTGCCAGCAGCGTAGGTTCGGGTCGGAGCTCCTACGAGCAGTACTTC. Translated: CASSVGSGRSSYEQYF.

This clonotype was seen many times. V gene TRBV5-1 combines with J gene TRBJ2-1; D unresolved. V was shortened by 0 bases and J by 9 bases, with 10 bases between the two germline ends. The CDR3 loop spans 13 amino acids. The germline V gene encodes CDR1 SGHRS and CDR2 YFSETQ. This chain's CDR3 is CASSLDPIFEQFF. The CDR3 coding sequence is TGCGCCAGCAGCTTGGACCCTATTTTTGAGCAGTTCTTC.

The chain couples TRBV10-2 to TRBJ2-3; the D gene could be TRBD1 or TRBD2 (6 bases each). V shed 3 bases and J shed 6 bases, with 10 bases lying between them. The germline CDR1 and CDR2 sequences are WSHSY and SAAADI. The CDR3 consists of 13 residues. The CDR3 nucleotides read TGCGCCAGCAGTGATCCCGGGGGCGATACGCAGTATTTT. Protein product: CASSDPGGDTQYF.

This clonotype came up a few times. This sequence joins TRBV4-2 and TRBJ2-7; TRBD1 aligns across 8 bases. V was clipped by 5 bases and J by 4 bases; unmatched bases: 7. The CDR3 has 14 residues. CDR1 LGHNA and CDR2 YNFKEQ come from the germline V gene. CDR3 DNA: TGTGCCAGCAGCTTCCGACAGGGGAATTACGAGCAGTACTTC. Amino acids: CASSFRQGNYEQYF.

This clonotype has a count of ten or more. The rearrangement uses TRBV20-1 and TRBJ1-2, with D possibly matching TRBD1 (5 bases). Trimming pared 5 bases from V and 8 bases from J, leaving 12 bases between. Germline CDR1 reads DFQATT; CDR2 reads SNEGSKA (reference sequence). The CDR3 length is 11 residues. The DNA for the CDR3 is TGCAGTGCTTGGGGCCCTCCCGGCTACACCTTC. Translation: CSAWGPPGYTF.

This clonotype has a handful of counts. The chain has TRBV4-2 and TRBJ2-1, with 15 bases identical to TRBD2. Trimming removed 0 bases from V and 13 bases from J; junction bases left unmatched: 10. This CDR3 comprises 17 residues. In germline, CDR1 is LGHNA, CDR2 YNFKEQ. The CDR3: CASSQDNWGLAGGSQFF. In nucleotides, the CDR3 is TGTGCCAGCAGCCAAGATAATTGGGGACTAGCGGGAGGAAGTCAGTTCTTC.

This clonotype was seen at least ten times. This chain uses TRBV4-3 with TRBJ1-6; D possibly corresponds to TRBD1 (5 bases). This CDR3 has 17 amino acids. Germline-derived CDR1 and CDR2 are LGHNA and YSLEER. V lost 1 base and J 8 bases, leaving 18 bases between the germline ends. The CDR3 reads CASSQAPDLGGYSPLHF. In DNA form, the CDR3 reads TGCGCCAGCAGCCAAGCCCCCGACTTGGGGGGTTATTCACCCCTCCACTTT.

The sample holds many counts of this clonotype. The chain couples TRBV12-3 or TRBV12-4 to TRBJ2-7; D gene ambiguous. The V end was cut by 6 bases, the J end by 6 bases, with 18 bases between. CDR3 length: 14 amino acids. The CDR3 is CASSGRITITEQYF. CDR3 nucleotide sequence: TGTGCCAGCAGCGGACGGATCACAATCACCGAGCAGTACTTC.

This clonotype was recorded many times. The rearrangement links TRBV6-2 or TRBV6-3 to TRBJ2-5, with 8 bases aligning to TRBD1. CDR1 is MNHEY, CDR2 SVGEGT, per germline. The ends lost 6 bases at V and 4 bases at J; junction bases unmatched: 10. The CDR3 runs to 15 residues. Here the CDR3 DNA reads TGTGCCAGCAGCCAGAGACAGGGGATGTTAGAGACCCAGTACTTC. Amino acids: CASSQRQGMLETQYF.

This clonotype was found many times. The J gene is TRBJ1-3, the V gene TRBV7-2; D is unresolved. Trimming shortened V by 0 bases and J by 0 bases, and 6 bases separated the two germline ends. The germline CDR1 and CDR2 sequences are SGHTA and FQGNSA. This CDR3 comprises 15 residues. The CDR3 bases are TGTGCCAGCAGCTTAGCGGAGGGCTCTGGAAACACCATATATTTT. This codes for CASSLAEGSGNTIYF.

This clonotype was seen many times. Written as DNA, the CDR3 is TGCAGTGCTAGAGGGTACTACTATGGCTACACCTTC. Protein sequence: CSARGYYYGYTF. This chain uses TRBV20-1 with TRBJ1-2; D gene uncertain. The germline gives CDR1 DFQATT, CDR2 SNEGSKA (reference sequence). The germline V and J ends were trimmed by 1 base and 3 bases, with 6 bases remaining between them. CDR3 length equals 12 residues.

This clonotype has ten or more counts. The rearrangement joins TRBV18 to TRBJ1-2; the D is unclear. Per germline, CDR1 KGHSH and CDR2 LQKENI. There are 13 residues in the CDR3. The germline V and J ends were trimmed by 2 bases and 4 bases, with 8 bases remaining between them. The CDR3 nucleotides read TGTGCCAGCTCACCAACGGAAGGCTATGGCTACACCTTC. Protein: CASSPTEGYGYTF.

This clonotype was observed at least ten times. The chain links TRBV19 to TRBJ2-7; D is possibly TRBD2 (6 bases). V dropped 2 bases and J dropped 6 bases, with 14 bases sitting between them. This CDR3 is built from 14 residues. CDR1 is LNHDA, CDR2 SQIVND, per germline (reference sequence). CDR3 bases: TGTGCCAGTAGTATAATGACAGCAGCGGGCGAGCAGTACTTC. Translation gives CASSIMTAAGEQYF.

This clonotype came up many times. The chain combines TRBV6-2 or TRBV6-3 with TRBJ2-1; a weak D match, TRBD2 (5 bases). The CDR3 runs to 14 residues. V was shortened by 0 bases and J by 7 bases, with 10 bases between the two germline ends. Germline CDR1 and CDR2: MNHEY and SVGEGT. The CDR3 loop is CASSYSRVANEQFF. CDR3 nucleotide sequence: TGTGCCAGCAGTTACTCGAGGGTAGCGAATGAGCAGTTCTTC.

The chain recombines TRBV20-1 with TRBJ2-7, with 7 bases lining up with TRBD2. Losses at the gene ends were 0 bases for V and 4 bases for J; bases not matched to a gene: 6. The CDR3 spans 14 residues. Germline V gene sequence: CDR1 DFQATT, CDR2 SNEGSKA (reference sequence). CDR3 amino acids: CSARDRLAAYEQYF. CDR3 in DNA: TGCAGTGCTAGAGATCGTCTAGCGGCGTACGAGCAGTACTTC.

This clonotype was seen many times. The V call is TRBV7-9, the J call TRBJ1-5; the D gene is possibly TRBD1 (5 bases). The CDR3 covers 13 residues. Trimming cost V 5 bases and J 7 bases, with 12 bases left between them. Germline assignment: CDR1 SEHNR and CDR2 FQNEAQ (reference sequence). CDR3 bases: TGTGCCAGCAGCGGGGCAGGGATACAGCCCCAGCATTTT. Translation: CASSGAGIQPQHF. Combining the CDR3 with reference TRBV7-9 and TRBJ1-5 gives the whole variable domain DTGVSQNPRHKITKRGQNVTFRCDPISEHNRLYWYRQTLGQGPEFLTYFQNEAQLEKSRLLSDRFSAERPKGSFSTLEIQRTEQGDSAMYLCASSGAGIQPQHFGDGTRLSIL.

This clonotype has at least ten counts. The rearrangement uses TRBV4-3 and TRBJ2-3; no clear D gene. V was trimmed by 3 bases and J by 0 bases, leaving 4 bases between them. This CDR3 has 13 amino acids. Germline V gene sequence: CDR1 LGHNA, CDR2 YSLEER. The CDR3, as DNA: TGCGCCAGCAGCCATCTTAGCACAGATACGCAGTATTTT. Translating it yields CASSHLSTDTQYF.

This clonotype was counted many times. This sequence joins TRBV12-3 or TRBV12-4 and TRBJ2-3; 8 nucleotides match TRBD2. J gave up 4 bases and V 8 bases, and 5 bases lay outside the gene matches. The CDR3 totals 13 residues. CDR3 nucleotides: TGTGCCAGCGTTTTGCGGGGGGCAGATACGCAGTATTTT. It encodes CASVLRGADTQYF.

This clonotype was observed a handful of times. CDR3 bases: TGTGCCAGCAGCTTAGTGGCGGGGGACAGGGTCGTCGGCTACACCTTC. This translates into CASSLVAGDRVVGYTF. This chain joins TRBV7-9 and TRBJ1-2; TRBD1 agrees at 9 bases. From germline, CDR1 is SEHNR and CDR2 FQNEAQ (reference sequence). The trim removed 1 base at V and 8 bases at J, leaving 11 bases unmatched. The CDR3 totals 16 residues.

This clonotype has only a few counts. This chain uses TRBV5-1 with TRBJ2-7; TRBD1 agrees at 9 bases. V trimming: 5 bases; J trimming: 6 bases; junction bases outside the gene matches: 9. Germline V gene data show CDR1 as SGHRS and CDR2 as YFSETQ. The CDR3 is 14 amino acids. The CDR3 protein is CASRGTGTFGEQYF. CDR3 bases: TGCGCCAGCAGAGGGACAGGGACCTTCGGCGAGCAGTACTTC.

This clonotype was recorded at least ten times. V usage is TRBV15 and J usage is TRBJ2-1; 7 nucleotides align to TRBD1. The ends lost 5 bases at V and 5 bases at J; junction bases unmatched: 9. Germline assignment: CDR1 LNHNV and CDR2 YYDKDF (reference sequence). The CDR3 spans 15 residues. The CDR3 bases are TGTGCCACCAGCGGACGGACAGGTTCGGACAATGAGCAGTTCTTC. It specifies CATSGRTGSDNEQFF.

The sample holds many counts of this clonotype. V and J are TRBV6-2 or TRBV6-3 and TRBJ1-1, with TRBD1 as a possible D gene (5 bases). Germline V lookup: CDR1 MNHEY, CDR2 SVGEGT. V lost 5 bases to trimming and J lost 5 bases, with 12 bases between them. This CDR3 region has 13 residues. The CDR3 nucleotides are TGTGCCAGCAGTCTAGGGGTGTGGACTGAAGCTTTCTTT. It translates to CASSLGVWTEAFF.

This clonotype was counted ten times or more. J is TRBJ2-1 and V is TRBV12-3 or TRBV12-4; 9 positions match TRBD2. CDR3 size: 14 residues. Trimming removed 3 bases from V and 7 bases from J; junction bases left unmatched: 4. As DNA, the CDR3 is TGTGCCAGCAGTTTTGCGGGAGGGGGGAATGAGCAGTTCTTC. Encoded protein: CASSFAGGGNEQFF.

The chain joins TRBV7-6 to TRBJ2-3; 11 positions agree with TRBD2. The J segment lost 4 bases and the V segment lost 5 bases, leaving 8 bases of the junction unmatched. CDR3 size: 16 residues. Germline assignment: CDR1 SGHVS and CDR2 FNYEAQ. The CDR3 region has the DNA TGTGCCAGCAGCGCAGTAGCGGGGGGGCGACCAGATACGCAGTATTTT. Translating it yields CASSAVAGGRPDTQYF. The variable domain in full, completed from reference TRBV7-6 and TRBJ2-3, reads GAGVSQSPRYKVTKRGQDVALRCDPISGHVSLYWYRQALGQGPEFLTYFNYEAQQDKSGLPNDRFSAERPEGSISTLTIQRTEQRDSAMYRCASSAVAGGRPDTQYFGPGTRLTVL.

This clonotype was detected many times. The V call is TRBV4-3, the J call TRBJ1-1; possibly TRBD1 for D (6 bases). CDR1 is LGHNA, CDR2 YSLEER, per germline. The V end was cut by 0 bases, the J end by 3 bases, with 11 bases between. CDR3 length equals 15 residues. The CDR3 nucleotides are TGCGCCAGCAGCCAAGATCGACAGGACCACACTGAAGCTTTCTTT. Encoded protein: CASSQDRQDHTEAFF.

This sequence joins TRBV2 and TRBJ2-1; 16 nucleotides agree with TRBD2. This CDR3 has 19 residues. Trimming took 3 bases from V and 0 from J; bases not matched to a gene: 5. From germline, CDR1 is SNHLY and CDR2 FYNNEI. DNA of the CDR3: TGTGCCAGCAGTGAGGGACTAGCGGGGGGGGATGTCTCCTACAATGAGCAGTTCTTC. The encoded protein is CASSEGLAGGDVSYNEQFF.

J is TRBJ2-7 and V is TRBV4-2; TRBD2 matches 14 bases. The CDR3 has 17 residues. The germline gives CDR1 LGHNA, CDR2 YNFKEQ. Trimming at V came to 0 bases and at J to 6 bases, leaving 7 bases not matched to a gene. CDR3 bases: TGTGCCAGCAGCCAAGATCAGACTAGCGGGAGGGCCGGCGAGCAGTACTTC. Amino acids: CASSQDQTSGRAGEQYF.

This clonotype was observed at least ten times. This sequence joins TRBV27 and TRBJ1-2; tentative D call: TRBD1 (5 bases). CDR1 and CDR2 from the germline V gene are MNHEY and SMNVEV (reference sequence). V was pared by 3 bases and J by 4 bases, with 9 bases between. This CDR3 is built from 13 residues. The CDR3 sequence is CASSFGGTYGYTF. DNA of the CDR3: TGTGCCAGCAGTTTCGGCGGGACCTATGGCTACACCTTC.